One sample yielded the 5 T cell receptor beta chains listed below, sequenced in a study of human T cells and chemical hapten exposure. MiXCR, applied by TCRdb to the RACE reads, yields one record per CDR3 protein. The data show about 120,000 distinct CDR3 sequences, around an eighth seen once. The time point is: pre-sensitization, week 0. The treatment: therapeutic diphenylcyclopropenone sensitization with weekly scalp DPC. Sample: whole blood, taken in connection with sensitization to the hapten diphenylcyclopropenone (DPC). The receptors originated from a young woman with alopecia areata. Some clones in this sample may be carry-over from other donors' samples.

The chain joins TRBV20-1 to TRBJ2-2, with unresolved D. CDR1 and CDR2 from the germline V gene are DFQATT and SNEGSKA (reference sequence). Trimming took 3 bases from V and 2 from J, leaving 10 bases between them. The CDR3 is 14 amino acids. CDR3 coding DNA: TGCAGTGCTAGCCCCGTTGATAACACCGGGGAGCTGTTTTTT. Translating gives CSASPVDNTGELFF.

This clonotype was picked up a small number of times. The V gene is TRBV6-5, the J gene TRBJ1-2; D not certain. Germline V CDR1 and CDR2: MNHEY, SVGAGI. V lost 4 bases, J lost 1 base, and 13 bases lay in between. The CDR3 spans 15 residues. CDR3 loop: CASSSPRGSNYGYTF. The CDR3 bases are TGTGCCAGCAGTTCCCCCCGTGGCAGTAACTATGGCTACACCTTC.

This clonotype occurred many times. The V call is TRBV11-2, the J call TRBJ2-2; a weak D match, TRBD1 (5 bases). The CDR3 length is 17 residues. Germline CDR1 is SGHAT and CDR2 is FQNNGV. V was trimmed by 0 bases and J by 5 bases, leaving 16 bases between them. The CDR3 DNA reads TGTGCCAGCAGCTTAGATTCTTGGGGCCTACGAACCGGGGAGCTGTTTTTT. Translation gives CASSLDSWGLRTGELFF.

This clonotype was seen more than once but under ten times. The genes are TRBV6-5 and TRBJ1-2; 12 bases are a match to TRBD1. Germline CDR1 MNHEY, CDR2 SVGAGI. CDR3 length equals 12 residues. The CDR3 DNA reads TGTCCCCGGGACAGGGGGCCCTATGGCTACACCTTC. Protein: CPRDRGPYGYTF.

In its sample, this clonotype was seen a few times. This chain links TRBV7-2 with TRBJ2-3, with TRBD2 matching 9 bases. J was trimmed by 0 bases and V by 7 bases; bases with no gene match: 5. CDR1 and CDR2 from the germline V gene are SGHTA and FQGNSA. The CDR3 consists of 15 residues. The CDR3 DNA reads TGTGCCAGCACCACTAGCGGGCTGAGCACAGATACGCAGTATTTT. This encodes CASTTSGLSTDTQYF.